This TCR beta chain was obtained from a study of blood T cell repertoires in COVID-19. Study summary: The United States, Italy and Spain provided the acute and convalescent COVID-19 samples. The analysed material was cDNA or gDNA that came from T cells, B-cell-depleted T cells, or PBMCs.

This CDR3 comprises 14 residues. Germline V gene lookup returns CDR1 LNHDA and CDR2 SQIVND (reference sequence). V shed 3 bases and J shed 7 bases, with 13 bases lying between them. Original handling: Reference gene primer amplification in the assay estimated nucleated cell counts. The assay was immunoSEQ multiplex PCR, and TCRdb's table has in-frame clones only and misses some. From that table come the V and J calls and clone size; the DNA was used to work out D and trimming. The table has around 140,000 clones, over 80% seen once. The sequencing input was peripheral blood. The receptor was isolated from a man aged 45-65 years who had recovered from COVID-19. The J gene is TRBJ1-5, the V gene TRBV19; a possible D gene is TRBD1 (5 bases). CDR3 DNA: TGTGCCAGTAGTATGATGGGGGGTTGGCAGCCCCAGCATTTT. This translates into CASSMMGGWQPQHF. Variable domain in full (rest from reference TRBV19 and TRBJ1-5): DGGITQSPKYLFRKEGQNVTLSCEQNLNHDAMYWYRQDPGQGLRLIYYSQIVNDFQKGDIAEGYSVSREKKESFPLTVTSAQKNPTAFYLCASSMMGGWQPQHFGDGTRLSIL.